The 29 T cell receptor beta chains below come from one sample, sequenced in a study of blood T cell repertoires in COVID-19. Some clones are missing from TCRdb's copy, which holds only in-frame ones; the method was immunoSEQ multiplex PCR. The sample has roughly 30,000 clones; roughly 88% are singletons. The sample consisted of peripheral blood. These receptors originate from a human donor in a cohort sampled during active COVID-19.

The rearrangement uses TRBV5-6 and TRBJ1-2; perhaps TRBD1 as D (6 bases). Germline V gene lookup returns CDR1 SGHDT and CDR2 YYEEEE. The CDR3 is 14 residues long. With 0 bases removed from V and 7 bases from J, the gap between germline ends came to 13 bases. CDR3 in DNA: TGTGCCAGCAGCTTGGCCATCGGGGGGCCTGGCTACACCTTC. It codes for CASSLAIGGPGYTF.

The gene calls are TRBV7-3 and TRBJ2-1; D may be TRBD2 (5 bases). Trimming removed 3 bases from V and 8 bases from J, with 20 bases in between. CDR1 is SGHTA and CDR2 is FQGTGA in the germline V gene. This CDR3 has 16 residues. In nucleotides, the CDR3 is TGTGCCAGCAGCTTGGGGTACGGGAAATTAAGGGATGAGCAGTTCTTC. This codes for CASSLGYGKLRDEQFF.

For the CDR3, the DNA is TGTGCCAGCAGACAACAGTTGCAGGGAGAGACCCAGTACTTC. Protein: CASRQQLQGETQYF. This rearrangement joins TRBV6-5 to TRBJ2-5; possibly TRBD1 for D (5 bases). The CDR3 extends over 14 amino acids. Germline values: CDR1 MNHEY, CDR2 SVGAGI. Deletions cut 6 bases from V and 4 bases from J, with 15 bases between.

V usage is TRBV28 and J usage is TRBJ1-4, with D possibly matching TRBD1 (6 bases). CDR3 size: 14 residues. The germline V gene encodes CDR1 MDHEN and CDR2 SYDVKM. With 6 bases removed from V and 5 bases from J, the gap between germline ends came to 13 bases. CDR3 bases: TGTGCCAGCAGGGGGACACAAACAAATGAAAAACTGTTTTTT. This codes for CASRGTQTNEKLFF.

The rearrangement links TRBV9 to TRBJ2-7; 10 bases agree with TRBD1. This CDR3 region has 15 residues. Trimming removed 0 bases from V and 5 bases from J; junction bases left unmatched: 5. The V gene's germline CDR1 is SGDLS and CDR2 YYNGEE. The CDR3 bases are TGTGCCAGCAGCGTAGAGGACAGGGGGATCAACGAGCAGTACTTC. Protein sequence: CASSVEDRGINEQYF.

The J gene is TRBJ2-5, the V gene TRBV5-5, with D tentatively TRBD1 (6 bases). Germline-derived CDR1 and CDR2 are SGHKS and YYEKEE (reference sequence). Trimming took 0 bases from V and 5 from J, leaving 14 bases between them. The CDR3 has 15 amino acids. Here the CDR3 reads CASSLAGTREETQYF. Here the CDR3 DNA reads TGTGCCAGCAGCTTGGCCGGGACAAGGGAGGAGACCCAGTACTTC. Looking up the rest from reference TRBV5-5 and TRBJ2-5 gives the full variable domain: DAGVTQSPTHLIKTRGQQVTLRCSPISGHKSVSWYQQVLGQGPQFIFQYYEKEERGRGNFPDRFSARQFPNYSSELNVNALLLGDSALYLCASSLAGTREETQYFGPGTRLLVL.

CDR3 residues: CASSREGGARTEAFF. CDR3 bases: TGTGCCAGCAGCAGGGAAGGGGGCGCCAGGACTGAAGCTTTCTTT. The chain uses TRBV5-5 and TRBJ1-1; 7 nucleotides match TRBD1. V lost 4 bases to trimming and J lost 5 bases; unmatched junction nucleotides: 11. The germline CDR1 and CDR2 sequences are SGHKS and YYEKEE (reference sequence). This CDR3 is built from 15 residues. Together with reference TRBV5-5 and TRBJ1-1, the CDR3 gives the full variable domain: DAGVTQSPTHLIKTRGQQVTLRCSPISGHKSVSWYQQVLGQGPQFIFQYYEKEERGRGNFPDRFSARQFPNYSSELNVNALLLGDSALYLCASSREGGARTEAFFGQGTRLTVV.

DNA of the CDR3: TGTGCCAGCAGCTCTCGCGTAGGACTAGCGGGGGGGGAGCAGTTCTTC. Protein product: CASSSRVGLAGGEQFF. This chain connects TRBV7-6 to TRBJ2-1; 15 bases align to TRBD2. CDR3 length: 16 amino acids. Germline V gene data show CDR1 as SGHVS and CDR2 as FNYEAQ. V dropped 4 bases and J dropped 10; count of bases not matched to a gene: 8.

V is TRBV29-1 and J is TRBJ1-2; tentatively, D is TRBD1 (5 bases). The CDR3 loop spans 15 amino acids. Germline V gene sequence: CDR1 SQVTM, CDR2 ANQGSEA. V was cut by 0 bases and J by 1 base, with 12 bases left in between. CDR3 bases: TGCAGCGTTGAAGATCCCAGGGTCCGTAACTATGGCTACACCTTC. Translation gives CSVEDPRVRNYGYTF. The whole variable domain, remainder taken from reference TRBV29-1 and TRBJ1-2, is SAVISQKPSRDICQRGTSLTIQCQVDSQVTMMFWYRQQPGQSLTLIATANQGSEATYESGFVIDKFPISRPNLTFSTLTVSNMSPEDSSIYLCSVEDPRVRNYGYTFGSGTRLTVV.

This clone appeared a single time. The chain joins TRBV15 to TRBJ1-5; 9 positions match TRBD1. Germline V CDR1 and CDR2: LNHNV, YYDKDF (reference sequence). With 5 bases clipped from V and 5 bases from J, the junction kept 7 bases outside the gene matches. This CDR3 has 15 amino acids. This CDR3 reads CATSPRGTGYQPQHF. Here the CDR3 DNA reads TGTGCCACCAGCCCGCGAGGGACAGGGTATCAGCCCCAGCATTTT.

This CDR3 is CASSTDQLAAGTDTQYF. The DNA of the CDR3 is TGCGCCAGCAGTACCGACCAGCTAGCGGCGGGGACAGATACGCAGTATTTT. This rearrangement joins TRBV10-1 to TRBJ2-3, with 7 bases matching TRBD2. Per germline, CDR1 WNHNN and CDR2 SYGVQD (reference sequence). The ends lost 5 bases at V and 3 bases at J; junction bases unmatched: 14. This CDR3 has 17 residues.

The chain joins TRBV29-1 to TRBJ2-7; 7 bases are shared with TRBD1. Germline-derived CDR1 and CDR2 are SQVTM and ANQGSEA. This CDR3 is 16 amino acids long. V gave up 1 base and J gave up 3 bases; unmatched junction bases: 12. The CDR3: CSVEAQERQGIYEQYF. The CDR3 nucleotides are TGCAGCGTTGAAGCCCAGGAACGACAGGGAATCTACGAGCAGTACTTC.

The chain is built from TRBV19 and TRBJ2-1, with D perhaps matching TRBD1 (6 bases). This CDR3 region has 15 residues. CDR1 is LNHDA, CDR2 SQIVND, per germline (reference sequence). The V gene lost 6 bases and the J gene lost 4 bases, with 16 bases spanning the gap. The CDR3 DNA is TGTGCCAGTAGGCGTGCCGGGACATTATACAATGAGCAGTTCTTC. As protein: CASRRAGTLYNEQFF. Drawing the rest from reference TRBV19 and TRBJ2-1, the complete variable domain is DGGITQSPKYLFRKEGQNVTLSCEQNLNHDAMYWYRQDPGQGLRLIYYSQIVNDFQKGDIAEGYSVSREKKESFPLTVTSAQKNPTAFYLCASRRAGTLYNEQFFGPGTRLTVL.

The chain is built from TRBV9 and TRBJ1-2; possibly TRBD1 for D (5 bases). With 1 base removed from V and 2 bases from J, the gap between germline ends came to 6 bases. The CDR3 covers 13 residues. Per the germline V gene, CDR1 is SGDLS and CDR2 is YYNGEE. The CDR3 loop is CASSVNRNYGYTF. Written as DNA, the CDR3 is TGTGCCAGCAGCGTAAACAGGAACTATGGCTACACCTTC.

The chain is built from TRBV19 and TRBJ2-1; D is undetermined. Germline CDR1 LNHDA, CDR2 SQIVND (reference sequence). The CDR3 has 13 amino acids. Deletions cut 1 base from V and 7 bases from J, with 8 bases between. CDR3 amino acids: CASSIGAANEQFF. The CDR3, as DNA: TGTGCCAGTAGTATAGGGGCAGCTAATGAGCAGTTCTTC.

V is TRBV7-9 and J is TRBJ1-6; TRBD1 agrees at 7 bases. The CDR3 totals 14 residues. With 4 bases clipped from V and 10 bases from J, the junction kept 7 bases outside the gene matches. The germline V gene has CDR1 SEHNR and CDR2 FQNEAQ (reference sequence). CDR3: CASSSGQAGSPLHF. The CDR3 DNA reads as TGTGCCAGCAGCTCTGGACAGGCCGGCTCACCCCTCCACTTT.

The rearrangement uses TRBV19 and TRBJ1-1; tentatively, D is TRBD1 (5 bases). V was clipped by 6 bases and J by 1 base, with 9 bases between them. CDR3 length equals 13 residues. CDR1 is LNHDA, CDR2 SQIVND, per germline (reference sequence). CDR3 protein: CASRKTENTEAFF. In DNA form, the CDR3 reads TGTGCCAGTAGGAAGACAGAGAACACTGAAGCTTTCTTT. The full variable domain, with the rest looked up from reference TRBV19 and TRBJ1-1, is DGGITQSPKYLFRKEGQNVTLSCEQNLNHDAMYWYRQDPGQGLRLIYYSQIVNDFQKGDIAEGYSVSREKKESFPLTVTSAQKNPTAFYLCASRKTENTEAFFGQGTRLTVV.

V usage is TRBV5-4 and J usage is TRBJ1-6; TRBD1 matches at 8 bases. The junction had 10 bases not matched to a gene; V was cut back by 4 bases and J by 7 bases. This CDR3 contains 16 residues. Germline CDR1 and CDR2: SGHNT and YYREEE (reference sequence). The CDR3 loop is CASSAGQGSSNSPLHF. The DNA for the CDR3 is TGTGCCAGCAGCGCCGGACAGGGATCATCCAATTCACCCCTCCACTTT.

The V and J genes are TRBV5-6 and TRBJ1-1; tentative D call: TRBD1 (5 bases). The CDR3 sequence is 13 residues long. V was shortened by 4 bases and J by 4 bases, with 11 bases between the two germline ends. The germline gives CDR1 SGHDT, CDR2 YYEEEE. The CDR3 DNA follows: TGTGCCAGCAGCGGCGGGACGGTCACTGAAGCTTTCTTT. It codes for CASSGGTVTEAFF.

The V and J genes are TRBV6-5 and TRBJ2-7; no reliable D call. Trimming stripped 0 bases from V and 7 bases from J, with 10 bases between. Germline CDR1 MNHEY, CDR2 SVGAGI. The CDR3 is made up of 13 amino acids. This CDR3 is CASSYSPMREQYF. The CDR3 DNA reads as TGTGCCAGCAGTTACTCCCCAATGAGGGAGCAGTACTTC.

The rearrangement links TRBV6-2 or TRBV6-3 to TRBJ2-7, with 9 bases identical to TRBD2. Germline CDR1 reads MNHEY; CDR2 reads SVGEGT. The ends lost 3 bases at V and 7 bases at J; junction bases unmatched: 7. This CDR3 is built from 14 residues. The CDR3 DNA is TGTGCCAGCAGTTATTCGCTAGCGGGGCTTGAGCAGTACTTC. As protein: CASSYSLAGLEQYF.

The chain carries TRBV19 and TRBJ1-1; D is uncertain. The germline gives CDR1 LNHDA, CDR2 SQIVND (reference sequence). The length of the CDR3 is 16 residues. V lost 3 bases and J lost 1, with 15 bases in between. CDR3 in amino acids: CASSIGKVRGNTEAFF. In nucleotides, the CDR3 is TGTGCCAGTAGTATTGGAAAGGTGAGAGGGAACACTGAAGCTTTCTTT.

The rearrangement uses TRBV7-2 and TRBJ1-2; the match to TRBD1 covers 9 bases. In germline, CDR1 is SGHTA, CDR2 FQGNSA. Trimming took 1 base from V and 6 from J; bases not matched to a gene: 6. The CDR3 has 15 amino acids. The CDR3 DNA sequence: TGTGCCAGCAGCTTAGAGCGGGACAGGGCCAATGGCTACACCTTC. This encodes CASSLERDRANGYTF.

V gene TRBV4-3 combines with J gene TRBJ2-2; 8 bases are a match to TRBD2. The CDR3 has 19 amino acids. The germline CDR1 and CDR2 sequences are LGHNA and YSLEER. Trimming took 1 base from V and 4 from J; bases not matched to a gene: 14. The CDR3 region has the DNA TGCGCCAGCAGCCAAGGAACCCTTGGCGGGGGGTCTATCACCGGGGAGCTGTTTTTT. Protein sequence: CASSQGTLGGGSITGELFF.

The genes are TRBV7-9 and TRBJ1-5; D gene ambiguous. The CDR3 is 19 amino acids. The germline gives CDR1 SEHNR, CDR2 FQNEAQ (reference sequence). The ends were cut back, 5 bases at V and 0 bases at J, with 23 bases in the middle. The CDR3 DNA sequence: TGTGCCAGCAGCCCTCCGGGGATGAGGTCACCTCATAGCAATCAGCCCCAGCATTTT. This translates into CASSPPGMRSPHSNQPQHF.

J is TRBJ2-1 and V is TRBV5-6; D gene uncertain. Per the germline V gene, CDR1 is SGHDT and CDR2 is YYEEEE. This CDR3 has 15 amino acids. The V gene lost 4 bases and the J gene lost 5 bases, with 16 bases spanning the gap. The CDR3 DNA sequence: TGTGCCAGCAGCAAAGGCCGGTTGCGGAACAATGAGCAGTTCTTC. Translated, it gives CASSKGRLRNNEQFF.

The genes are TRBV5-1 and TRBJ2-7; TRBD1 might be the D (6 bases). The CDR3 length is 15 residues. Germline V gives CDR1 SGHRS, CDR2 YFSETQ. V was cut by 4 bases and J by 2 bases, with 16 bases left in between. Written as DNA, the CDR3 is TGCGCCAGCAGCCCATATGGTGAGGGGGCCTACGAGCAGTACTTC. Amino acids: CASSPYGEGAYEQYF.

The chain recombines TRBV7-2 with TRBJ1-1, with D unclear. The germline V gene has CDR1 SGHTA and CDR2 FQGNSA. The CDR3 has 13 amino acids. V lost 7 bases, J lost 4 bases, and 13 bases lay in between. CDR3 sequence reads: CASTEPRFTEAFF. The CDR3, as DNA: TGTGCCAGCACCGAACCCAGGTTCACTGAAGCTTTCTTT.

J is TRBJ2-3 and V is TRBV7-3, with 7 bases lining up with TRBD1. Germline V lookup: CDR1 SGHTA, CDR2 FQGTGA. CDR3 size: 15 residues. Trimming removed 2 bases from V and 3 bases from J; junction bases left unmatched: 5. In nucleotides, the CDR3 is TGTGCCAGCAGCTTACTCGCGGACAGGACAGATACGCAGTATTTT. Translated: CASSLLADRTDTQYF. Combining the CDR3 with reference TRBV7-3 and TRBJ2-3 gives the whole variable domain GAGVSQTPSNKVTEKGKYVELRCDPISGHTALYWYRQSLGQGPEFLIYFQGTGAADDSGLPNDRFFAVRPEGSVSTLKIQRTERGDSAVYLCASSLLADRTDTQYFGPGTRLTVL.